These 8 T cell receptor beta chains were sequenced from one sample in a study of T cells after yellow fever vaccination. In TCRdb, the 5' RACE reads were re-called with MiXCR into one record per CDR3 protein. The sample consists of roughly 250,000 distinct CDR3 sequences, 10% to 15% of them appearing once. The sequencing here drew on CD4+ T cells sorted from PBMCs, taken 45 days after the yellow fever booster vaccination. The receptors stem from a man aged 25 to 40 who received the YFV17D yellow fever vaccine.

The CDR3 region is CASSLADGGLYEQYF. CDR3 bases: TGTGCCAGCAGTTTAGCGGACGGAGGGCTCTACGAGCAGTACTTC. The chain couples TRBV12-3 or TRBV12-4 to TRBJ2-7; tentatively, D is TRBD2 (6 bases). V was trimmed by 0 bases and J by 3 bases, leaving 12 bases between them. The CDR3 runs to 15 residues.

This clonotype turned up a few times. This chain links TRBV12-3 or TRBV12-4 with TRBJ2-1; D is ambiguous. Trimming removed 7 bases from V and 6 bases from J, with 13 bases in between. The CDR3 covers 13 residues. This CDR3 is CASKVGDRNEQFF. The CDR3 bases are TGTGCCAGCAAGGTGGGTGACCGCAATGAGCAGTTCTTC.

A few counts support this clonotype. V gene TRBV20-1 combines with J gene TRBJ1-6, with D tentatively TRBD1 (6 bases). This CDR3 has 13 amino acids. V was clipped by 7 bases and J by 10 bases, with 17 bases between them. Germline CDR1 is DFQATT and CDR2 is SNEGSKA (reference sequence). DNA for the CDR3: TGCAGTGGCAAACAGGGAGGGATCTCACCCCTCCACTTT. Its translation is CSGKQGGISPLHF.

The sample holds a few counts of this clonotype. The rearrangement uses TRBV6-5 and TRBJ2-2, with D perhaps assigned TRBD1 or TRBD2 (5 bases each). V gave up 4 bases and J gave up 4 bases, with 13 bases separating them. Germline CDR1 and CDR2: MNHEY and SVGAGI. This CDR3 is 15 amino acids long. In DNA form, the CDR3 reads TGTGCCAGCAGTTTCCTGGTTGGGGGCACCGGGGAGCTGTTTTTT. Protein: CASSFLVGGTGELFF.

The V call is TRBV30, the J call TRBJ2-5; possibly TRBD1 or TRBD2 for D (6 bases each). V lost 0 bases and J lost 8, with 19 bases in between. Germline lookup yields CDR1 GTSNPN and CDR2 SVGIG (reference sequence). The CDR3 is 15 residues long. CDR3 DNA sequence: TGTGCCTGGAGTGTACCCGGGGGCGCCTCGGGAACCCAGTACTTC. Residues: CAWSVPGGASGTQYF.

Many counts were recorded for this clonotype. The chain uses TRBV6-5 and TRBJ2-7, with D maybe TRBD1 (5 bases). This CDR3 spans 14 amino acids. The ends were cut back, 7 bases at V and 12 bases at J, with 25 bases in the middle. Germline V gene data show CDR1 as MNHEY and CDR2 as SVGAGI. For the CDR3, the DNA is TGTGCCAGCACCCGTGCTGGGCAGACCCTGGGGCCGTACTTC. Translation: CASTRAGQTLGPYF.

The chain recombines TRBV7-2 with TRBJ2-2, with no clear D. Trimming stripped 5 bases from V and 2 bases from J, with 9 bases between. The length of the CDR3 is 14 residues. CDR1 SGHTA and CDR2 FQGNSA come from the germline V gene. The CDR3 loop reads CASSATTNTGELFF. CDR3 sequence (DNA): TGTGCCAGCAGCGCGACGACTAACACCGGGGAGCTGTTTTTT. Full variable domain (rest looked up from reference TRBV7-2 and TRBJ2-2): GAGVSQSPSNKVTEKGKDVELRCDPISGHTALYWYRQSLGQGLEFLIYFQGNSAPDKSGLPSDRFSAERTGGSVSTLTIQRTQQEDSAVYLCASSATTNTGELFFGEGSRLTVL.

The chain combines TRBV7-9 with TRBJ2-2; 8 bases are a match to TRBD1. Germline lookup yields CDR1 SEHNR and CDR2 FQNEAQ (reference sequence). Trimming cost V 9 bases and J 7 bases; bases outside gene matches: 7. This CDR3 is 13 amino acids long. The CDR3 nucleotides read TGTGCCAGTATGAACAGGGGGAGCGGGGAGCTGTTTTTT. Amino acid sequence: CASMNRGSGELFF. Looking up the rest from reference TRBV7-9 and TRBJ2-2 gives the full variable domain: DTGVSQNPRHKITKRGQNVTFRCDPISEHNRLYWYRQTLGQGPEFLTYFQNEAQLEKSRLLSDRFSAERPKGSFSTLEIQRTEQGDSAMYLCASMNRGSGELFFGEGSRLTVL.